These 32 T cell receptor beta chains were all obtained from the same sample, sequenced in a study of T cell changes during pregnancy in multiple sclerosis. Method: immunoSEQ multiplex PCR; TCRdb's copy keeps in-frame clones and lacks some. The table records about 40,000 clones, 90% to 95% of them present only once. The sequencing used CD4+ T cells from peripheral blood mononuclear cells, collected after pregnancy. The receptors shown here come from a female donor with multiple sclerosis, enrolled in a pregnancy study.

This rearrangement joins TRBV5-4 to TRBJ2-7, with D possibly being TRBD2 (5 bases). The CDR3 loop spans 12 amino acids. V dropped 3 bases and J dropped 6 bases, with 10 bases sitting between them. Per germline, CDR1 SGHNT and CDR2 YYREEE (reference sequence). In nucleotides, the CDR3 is TGTGCCAGCAGCTCCCCGGGGATCGAGCAGTACTTC. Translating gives CASSSPGIEQYF.

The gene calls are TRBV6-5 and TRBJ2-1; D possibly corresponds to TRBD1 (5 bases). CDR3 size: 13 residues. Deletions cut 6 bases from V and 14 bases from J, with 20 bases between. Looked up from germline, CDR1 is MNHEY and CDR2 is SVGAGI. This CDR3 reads CASSIDSPPREFF. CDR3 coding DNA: TGTGCCAGCAGCATCGACAGTCCCCCCCGGGAGTTCTTC.

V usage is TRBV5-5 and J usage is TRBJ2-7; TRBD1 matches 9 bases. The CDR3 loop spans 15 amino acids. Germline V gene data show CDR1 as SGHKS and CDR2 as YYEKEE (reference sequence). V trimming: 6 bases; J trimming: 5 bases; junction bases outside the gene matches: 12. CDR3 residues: CASNPLPGQGNEQYF. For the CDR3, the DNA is TGTGCCAGCAACCCCCTTCCGGGACAGGGTAACGAGCAGTACTTC.

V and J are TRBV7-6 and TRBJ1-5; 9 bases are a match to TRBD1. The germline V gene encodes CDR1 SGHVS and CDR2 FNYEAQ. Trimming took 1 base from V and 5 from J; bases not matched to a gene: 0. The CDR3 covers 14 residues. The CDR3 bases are TGTGCCAGCAGCTTAGGGACAGGGGATCAGCCCCAGCATTTT. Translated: CASSLGTGDQPQHF. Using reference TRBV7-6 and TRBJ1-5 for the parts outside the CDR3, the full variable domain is GAGVSQSPRYKVTKRGQDVALRCDPISGHVSLYWYRQALGQGPEFLTYFNYEAQQDKSGLPNDRFSAERPEGSISTLTIQRTEQRDSAMYRCASSLGTGDQPQHFGDGTRLSIL.

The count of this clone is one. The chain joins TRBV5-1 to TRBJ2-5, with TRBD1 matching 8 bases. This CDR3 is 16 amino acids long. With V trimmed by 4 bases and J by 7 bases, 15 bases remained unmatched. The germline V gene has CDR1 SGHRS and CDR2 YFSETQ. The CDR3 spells CASSAQGARAVATQYF. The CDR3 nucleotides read TGCGCCAGCAGCGCGCAGGGGGCGCGAGCAGTAGCGACCCAGTACTTC.

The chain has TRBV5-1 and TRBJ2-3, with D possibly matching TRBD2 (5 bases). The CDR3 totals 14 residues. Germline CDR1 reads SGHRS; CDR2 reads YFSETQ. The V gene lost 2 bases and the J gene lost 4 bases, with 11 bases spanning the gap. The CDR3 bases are TGCGCCAGCAGCTTAGTGAGGGCCGCAGATACGCAGTATTTT. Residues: CASSLVRAADTQYF.

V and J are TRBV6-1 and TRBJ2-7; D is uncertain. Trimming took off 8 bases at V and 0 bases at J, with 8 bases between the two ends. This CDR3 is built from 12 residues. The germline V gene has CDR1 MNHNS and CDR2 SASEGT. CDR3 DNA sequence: TGTGCCAGCCAAGCCGACTCCTACGAGCAGTACTTC. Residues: CASQADSYEQYF.

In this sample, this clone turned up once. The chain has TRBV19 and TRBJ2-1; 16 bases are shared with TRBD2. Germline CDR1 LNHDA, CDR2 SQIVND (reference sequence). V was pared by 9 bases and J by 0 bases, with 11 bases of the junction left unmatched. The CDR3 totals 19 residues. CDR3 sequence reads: CARSGTSGGALPSYNEQFF. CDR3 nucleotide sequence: TGTGCCAGATCCGGGACTAGCGGGGGGGCCCTACCCTCCTACAATGAGCAGTTCTTC.

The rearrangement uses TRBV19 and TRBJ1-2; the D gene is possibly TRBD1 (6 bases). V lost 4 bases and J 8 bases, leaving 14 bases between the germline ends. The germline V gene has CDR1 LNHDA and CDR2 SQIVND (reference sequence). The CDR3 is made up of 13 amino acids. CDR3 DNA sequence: TGTGCCAGTAGTACCCACAGGGTTCCAGGCTACACCTTC. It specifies CASSTHRVPGYTF.

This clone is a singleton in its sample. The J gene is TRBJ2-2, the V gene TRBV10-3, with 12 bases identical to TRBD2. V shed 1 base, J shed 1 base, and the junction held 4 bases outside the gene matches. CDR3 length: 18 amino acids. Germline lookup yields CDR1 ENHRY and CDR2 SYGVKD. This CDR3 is CAISELGLAGVNTGELFF. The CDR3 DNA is TGTGCCATCAGTGAGTTGGGACTAGCGGGCGTGAACACCGGGGAGCTGTTTTTT.

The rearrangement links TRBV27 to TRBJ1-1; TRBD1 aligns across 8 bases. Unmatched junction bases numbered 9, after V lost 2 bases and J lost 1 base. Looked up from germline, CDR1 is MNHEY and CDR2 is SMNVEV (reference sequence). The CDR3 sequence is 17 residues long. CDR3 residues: CASSLRLGGQGNTEAFF. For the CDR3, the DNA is TGTGCCAGCAGTTTAAGACTAGGCGGACAGGGGAACACTGAAGCTTTCTTT.

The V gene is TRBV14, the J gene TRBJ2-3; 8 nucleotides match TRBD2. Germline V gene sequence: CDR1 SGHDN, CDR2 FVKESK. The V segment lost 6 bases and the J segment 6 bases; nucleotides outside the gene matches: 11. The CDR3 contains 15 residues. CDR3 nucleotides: TGTGCCAGCAGGAACGGGCCGGGGGGGCACGATACGCAGTATTTT. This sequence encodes CASRNGPGGHDTQYF.

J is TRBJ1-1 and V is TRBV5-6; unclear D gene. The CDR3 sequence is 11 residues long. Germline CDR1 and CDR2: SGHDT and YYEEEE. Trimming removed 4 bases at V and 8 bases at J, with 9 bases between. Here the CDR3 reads CASSRTAEAFF. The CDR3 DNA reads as TGTGCCAGCAGCCGCACCGCGGAAGCTTTCTTT.

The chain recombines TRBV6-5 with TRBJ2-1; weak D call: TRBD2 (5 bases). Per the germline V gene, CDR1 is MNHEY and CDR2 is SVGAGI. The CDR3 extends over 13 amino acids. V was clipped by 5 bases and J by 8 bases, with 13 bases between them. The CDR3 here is CASSLRGRDEQFF. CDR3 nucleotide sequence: TGTGCCAGCAGTCTACGGGGTAGAGATGAGCAGTTCTTC.

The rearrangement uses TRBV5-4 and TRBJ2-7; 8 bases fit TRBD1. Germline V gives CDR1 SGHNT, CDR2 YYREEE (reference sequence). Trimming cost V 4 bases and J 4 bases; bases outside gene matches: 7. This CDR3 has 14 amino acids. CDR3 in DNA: TGTGCCAGCAGCCCCGGGACAGGCCGGTACGAGCAGTACTTC. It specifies CASSPGTGRYEQYF. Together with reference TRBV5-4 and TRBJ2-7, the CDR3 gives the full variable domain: ETGVTQSPTHLIKTRGQQVTLRCSSQSGHNTVSWYQQALGQGPQFIFQYYREEENGRGNFPPRFSGLQFPNYSSELNVNALELDDSALYLCASSPGTGRYEQYFGPGTRLTVT.

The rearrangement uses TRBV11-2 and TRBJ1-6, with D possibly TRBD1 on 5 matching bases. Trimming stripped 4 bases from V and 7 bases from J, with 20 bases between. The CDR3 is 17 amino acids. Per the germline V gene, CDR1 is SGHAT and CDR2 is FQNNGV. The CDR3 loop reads CASSSPGDGLPNSPLHF. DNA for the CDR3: TGTGCCAGCAGCTCCCCGGGGGACGGACTGCCAAATTCACCCCTCCACTTT.

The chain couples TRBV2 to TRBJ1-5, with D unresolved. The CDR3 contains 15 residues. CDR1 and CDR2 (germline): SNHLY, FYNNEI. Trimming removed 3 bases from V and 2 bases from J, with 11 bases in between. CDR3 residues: CASSEERAGNQPQHF. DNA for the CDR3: TGTGCCAGCAGTGAGGAGAGAGCGGGCAATCAGCCCCAGCATTTT.

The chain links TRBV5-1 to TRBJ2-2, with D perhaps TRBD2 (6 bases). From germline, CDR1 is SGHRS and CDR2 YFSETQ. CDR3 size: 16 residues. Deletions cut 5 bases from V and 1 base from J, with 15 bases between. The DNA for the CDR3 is TGCGCCAGCAGGCGTCTTGGGGGGTTGAACACCGGGGAGCTGTTTTTT. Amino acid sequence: CASRRLGGLNTGELFF.

CDR3 residues: CASSPPGRKGSPLHF. CDR3 nucleotides: TGTGCCAGCTCACCACCGGGCAGAAAAGGTTCACCCCTCCACTTT. The V call is TRBV18, the J call TRBJ1-6; no definite D call. Looked up from germline, CDR1 is KGHSH and CDR2 is LQKENI. This CDR3 has 15 amino acids. The germline V and J ends were trimmed by 0 bases and 9 bases, with 12 bases remaining between them.

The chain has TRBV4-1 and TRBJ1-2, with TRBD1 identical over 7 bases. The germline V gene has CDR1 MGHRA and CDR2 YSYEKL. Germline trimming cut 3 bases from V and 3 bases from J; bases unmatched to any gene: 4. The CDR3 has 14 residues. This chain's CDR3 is CASSQTGLYYGYTF. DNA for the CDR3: TGCGCCAGCAGCCAGACAGGGTTGTACTATGGCTACACCTTC.

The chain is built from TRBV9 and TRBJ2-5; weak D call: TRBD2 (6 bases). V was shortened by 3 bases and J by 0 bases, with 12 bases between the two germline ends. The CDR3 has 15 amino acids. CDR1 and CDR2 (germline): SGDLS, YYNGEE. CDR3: CASSGFGGNQETQYF. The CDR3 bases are TGTGCCAGCAGCGGCTTTGGGGGGAACCAAGAGACCCAGTACTTC.

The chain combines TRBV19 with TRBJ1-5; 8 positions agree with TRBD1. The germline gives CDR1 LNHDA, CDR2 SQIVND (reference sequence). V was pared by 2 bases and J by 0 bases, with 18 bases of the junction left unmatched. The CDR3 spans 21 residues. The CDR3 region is CASSIKLGIGTGPYSNQPQHF. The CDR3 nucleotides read TGTGCCAGTAGTATAAAGTTAGGTATTGGGACAGGCCCTTATAGCAATCAGCCCCAGCATTTT.

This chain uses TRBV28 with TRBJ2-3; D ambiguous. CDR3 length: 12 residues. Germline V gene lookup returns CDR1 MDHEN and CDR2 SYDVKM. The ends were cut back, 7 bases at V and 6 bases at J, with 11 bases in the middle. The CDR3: CASTSRADTQYF. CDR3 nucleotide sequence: TGTGCCAGCACCTCCCGCGCGGATACGCAGTATTTT.

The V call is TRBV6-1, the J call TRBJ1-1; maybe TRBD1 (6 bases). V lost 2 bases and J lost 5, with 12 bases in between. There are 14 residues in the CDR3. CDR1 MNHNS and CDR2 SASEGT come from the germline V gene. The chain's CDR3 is CASSERGGLTEAFF. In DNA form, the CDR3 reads TGTGCCAGCAGTGAAAGGGGGGGCCTTACTGAAGCTTTCTTT.

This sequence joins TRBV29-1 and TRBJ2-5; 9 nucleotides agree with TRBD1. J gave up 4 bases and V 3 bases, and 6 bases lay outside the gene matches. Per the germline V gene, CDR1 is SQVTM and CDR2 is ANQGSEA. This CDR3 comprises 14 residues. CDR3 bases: TGCAGCGTTGATGAGGACAGGGGACCAGAGACCCAGTACTTC. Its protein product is CSVDEDRGPETQYF.

CDR3 sequence: CASSHVAGGTLEQFF. In DNA, the CDR3 is TGTGCCAGCAGCCACGTAGCGGGGGGGACCCTTGAGCAGTTCTTC. The J gene is TRBJ2-1, the V gene TRBV7-3; 11 nucleotides line up with TRBD2. The junction had 9 bases not matched to a gene; V was cut back by 5 bases and J by 9 bases. This CDR3 has 15 residues. Germline values: CDR1 SGHTA, CDR2 FQGTGA. Based on the CDR3 plus reference TRBV7-3 and TRBJ2-1, the full variable domain is GAGVSQTPSNKVTEKGKYVELRCDPISGHTALYWYRQSLGQGPEFLIYFQGTGAADDSGLPNDRFFAVRPEGSVSTLKIQRTERGDSAVYLCASSHVAGGTLEQFFGPGTRLTVL.

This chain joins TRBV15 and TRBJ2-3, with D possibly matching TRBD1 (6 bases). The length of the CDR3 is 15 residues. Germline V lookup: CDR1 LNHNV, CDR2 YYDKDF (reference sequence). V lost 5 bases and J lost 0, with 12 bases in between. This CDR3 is CATSRRDTSTDTQYF. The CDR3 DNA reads TGTGCCACCAGCCGACGGGACACCAGCACAGATACGCAGTATTTT.

DNA for the CDR3: TGTGCCAGCAGCTTAGCGCGGGTTTCGGGGAATGAGCAGTTCTTC. Residues: CASSLARVSGNEQFF. This chain joins TRBV7-8 and TRBJ2-1; TRBD2 is a possible D gene (5 bases). V gave up 0 bases and J gave up 7 bases, with 13 bases separating them. CDR1 is SGHVS and CDR2 is FQNEAQ in the germline V gene. CDR3 length: 15 residues.

The CDR3 loop reads CASSFRPGGNTEAFF. Here the CDR3 DNA reads TGTGCCAGCAGTTTTCGGCCAGGGGGAAACACTGAAGCTTTCTTT. This chain uses TRBV6-5 with TRBJ1-1; the match to TRBD1 covers 7 bases. The length of the CDR3 is 15 residues. Germline lookup yields CDR1 MNHEY and CDR2 SVGAGI. V trimming: 4 bases; J trimming: 2 bases; junction bases outside the gene matches: 7.

The DNA of the CDR3 is TGTGCCAGCAGCACAATACAGTCGAACACCGGGGAGCTGTTTTTT. Protein sequence: CASSTIQSNTGELFF. This chain links TRBV9 with TRBJ2-2; D not certain. This CDR3 comprises 15 residues. The germline CDR1 and CDR2 sequences are SGDLS and YYNGEE. V lost 4 bases and J lost 0, with 10 bases in between.

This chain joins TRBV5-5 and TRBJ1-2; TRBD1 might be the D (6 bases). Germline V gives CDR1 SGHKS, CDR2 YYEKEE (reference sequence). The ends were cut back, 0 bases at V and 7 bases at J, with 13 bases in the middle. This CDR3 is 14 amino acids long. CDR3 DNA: TGTGCCAGCAGCTTGGATTCAGGGGTGCGTGGCTACACCTTC. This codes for CASSLDSGVRGYTF.

CDR3 in amino acids: CASSDTSGVRTDTQYF. In nucleotides, the CDR3 is TGTGCCAGCAGTGACACTAGCGGGGTACGTACAGATACGCAGTATTTT. The chain combines TRBV25-1 with TRBJ2-3; TRBD2 agrees at 10 bases. Unmatched junction bases numbered 6, after V lost 3 bases and J lost 3 bases. Per the germline V gene, CDR1 is MGHDK and CDR2 is SYGVNS. CDR3 length: 16 amino acids. Variable domain in full (rest from reference TRBV25-1 and TRBJ2-3): EADIYQTPRYLVIGTGKKITLECSQTMGHDKMYWYQQDPGMELHLIHYSYGVNSTEKGDLSSESTVSRIRTEHFPLTLESARPSHTSQYLCASSDTSGVRTDTQYFGPGTRLTVL.